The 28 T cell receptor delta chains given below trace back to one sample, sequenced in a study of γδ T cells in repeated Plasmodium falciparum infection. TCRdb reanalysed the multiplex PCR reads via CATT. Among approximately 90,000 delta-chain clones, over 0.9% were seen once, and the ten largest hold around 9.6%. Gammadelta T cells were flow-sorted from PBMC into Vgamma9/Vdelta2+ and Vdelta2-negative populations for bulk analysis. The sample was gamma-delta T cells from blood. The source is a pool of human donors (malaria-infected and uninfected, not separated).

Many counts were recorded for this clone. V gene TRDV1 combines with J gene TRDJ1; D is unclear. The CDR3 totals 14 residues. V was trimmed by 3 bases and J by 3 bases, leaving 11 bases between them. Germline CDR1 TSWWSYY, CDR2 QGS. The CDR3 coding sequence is TGTGCTCTTGGGGAGCCTAAGCTGCCCGATAAACTCATCTTT. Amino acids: CALGEPKLPDKLIF.

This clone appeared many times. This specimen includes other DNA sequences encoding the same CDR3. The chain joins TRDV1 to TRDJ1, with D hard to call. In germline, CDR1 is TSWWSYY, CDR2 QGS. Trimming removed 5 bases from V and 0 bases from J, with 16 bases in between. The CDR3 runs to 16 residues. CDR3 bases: TGTGCTCTTGGGAAAGGCCCTGCCCCGTACACCGATAAACTCATCTTT. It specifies CALGKGPAPYTDKLIF.

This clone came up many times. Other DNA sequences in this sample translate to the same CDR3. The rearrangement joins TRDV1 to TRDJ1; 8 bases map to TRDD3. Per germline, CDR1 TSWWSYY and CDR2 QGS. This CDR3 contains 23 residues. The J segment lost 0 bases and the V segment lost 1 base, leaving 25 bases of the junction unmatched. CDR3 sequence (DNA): TGTGCTCTTGGGGAACGTAATGGATCCCAAAGAGTACTGGGGGGTTACTACACCGATAAACTCATCTTT. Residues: CALGERNGSQRVLGGYYTDKLIF.

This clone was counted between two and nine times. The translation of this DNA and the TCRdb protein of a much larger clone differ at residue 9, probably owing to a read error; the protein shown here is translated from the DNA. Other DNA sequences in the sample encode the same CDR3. CDR3 region: CALGPPPSTVGVTDKLIF. The CDR3 nucleotides read TGTGCTCTTGGGCCTCCTCCTTCCACCGTAGGAGTTACCGATAAACTCATCTTT. This chain joins TRDV1 and TRDJ1, with D possibly TRDD2 on 6 matching bases. TCRdb carries no J gene annotation; the J gene was assigned here by matching the DNA with germline. With 5 bases removed from V and 2 bases from J, the gap between germline ends came to 24 bases. There are 18 residues in the CDR3. Germline CDR1 TSWWSYY, CDR2 QGS.

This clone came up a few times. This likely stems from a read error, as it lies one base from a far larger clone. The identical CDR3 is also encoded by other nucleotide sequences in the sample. Written as DNA, the CDR3 is TGTGCCTGTGACACTTCCTGGAGCAACACCGATAAACTCATCTTC. It encodes CACDTSWSNTDKLIF. The J gene is uncalled and the V gene is TRDV2. Germline V lookup: CDR1 GEAIGNYY, CDR2 EKD. The CDR3 runs 15 residues.

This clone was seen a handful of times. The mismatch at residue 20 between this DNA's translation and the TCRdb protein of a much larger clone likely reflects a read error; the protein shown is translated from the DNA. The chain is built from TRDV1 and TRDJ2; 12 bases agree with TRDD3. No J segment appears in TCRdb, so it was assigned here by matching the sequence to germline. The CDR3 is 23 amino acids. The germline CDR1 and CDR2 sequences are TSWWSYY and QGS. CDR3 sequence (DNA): TGTGCTCTTGGGGAACTAGGTAGGGAGACCTACTGGGGGATACTCTCTTTGACAGCACGACTCTTCTTT. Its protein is CALGELGRETYWGILSLTARLFF.

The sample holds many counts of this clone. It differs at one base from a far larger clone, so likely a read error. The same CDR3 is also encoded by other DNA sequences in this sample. For the CDR3, the DNA is TGCGCCTTTCGATTGAGTAAACTCATCTTT. This codes for CAFRLSKLIF. This chain links TRDV3 with TRDJ1, with D unresolved. From germline, CDR1 is TVYSNPD and CDR2 GDNSRS (reference sequence). The CDR3 is 10 residues long. Full variable domain (remainder filled in from reference TRDV3 and TRDJ1): CDKVTQSSPDQTVASGSEVVLLCTYDTVYSNPDLFWYRIRPDYSFQFVFYGDNSRSEGADFTQGRFSVKHILTQKAFHLVISPVRTEDSATYYCAFRLSKLIFGKGTRVTVEP.

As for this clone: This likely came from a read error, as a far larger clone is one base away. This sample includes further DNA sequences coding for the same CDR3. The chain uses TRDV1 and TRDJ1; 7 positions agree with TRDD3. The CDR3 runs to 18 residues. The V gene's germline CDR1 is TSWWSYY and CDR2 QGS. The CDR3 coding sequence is TGTGCTCTTGAGCTCCCTGGGGATAGTCAGCTCCCTGCACGGAAACTAATCTTT. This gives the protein CALELPGDSQLPARKLIF.

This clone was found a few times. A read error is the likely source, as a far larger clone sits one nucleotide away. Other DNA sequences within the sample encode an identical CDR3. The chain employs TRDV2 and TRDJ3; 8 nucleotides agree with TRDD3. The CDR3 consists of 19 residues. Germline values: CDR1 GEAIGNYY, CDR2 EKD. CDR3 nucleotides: TGCGCCTGTGACACGGTCTTGTCTGGGGGATCCTGGGACACCCGACAGATGTTTTTC. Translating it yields CACDTVLSGGSWDTRQMFF.

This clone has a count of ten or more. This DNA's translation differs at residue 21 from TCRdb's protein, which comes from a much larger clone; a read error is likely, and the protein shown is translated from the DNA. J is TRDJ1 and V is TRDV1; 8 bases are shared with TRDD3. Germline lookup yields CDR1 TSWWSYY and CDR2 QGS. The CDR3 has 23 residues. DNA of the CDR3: TGTGCTCTTGGGGAACTAGGGAGTTTTAGTGGGGGATGGCCCGTGTGGTACACCGATAAACCCATCTTT. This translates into CALGELGSFSGGWPVWYTDKPIF.

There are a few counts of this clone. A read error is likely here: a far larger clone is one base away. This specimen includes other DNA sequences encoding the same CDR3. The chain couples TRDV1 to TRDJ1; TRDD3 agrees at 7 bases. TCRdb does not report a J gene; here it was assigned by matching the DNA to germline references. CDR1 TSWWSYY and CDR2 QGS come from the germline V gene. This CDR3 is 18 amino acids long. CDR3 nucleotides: TGCGCTCTTGGGGATGAAAGGAGGGGGATGGACCACACCGATAAACTCATCTTT. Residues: CALGDERRGMDHTDKLIF.

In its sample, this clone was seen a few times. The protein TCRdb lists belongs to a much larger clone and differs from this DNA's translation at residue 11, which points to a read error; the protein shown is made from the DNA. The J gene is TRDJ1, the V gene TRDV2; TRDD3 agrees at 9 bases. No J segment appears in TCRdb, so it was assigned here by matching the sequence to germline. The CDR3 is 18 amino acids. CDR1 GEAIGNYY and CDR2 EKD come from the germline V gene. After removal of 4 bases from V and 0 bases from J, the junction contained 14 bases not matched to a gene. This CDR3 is CACEKLGESASHTDKLIF. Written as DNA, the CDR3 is TGTGCCTGTGAGAAACTGGGGGAATCTGCATCCCACACCGATAAACTCATCTTT.

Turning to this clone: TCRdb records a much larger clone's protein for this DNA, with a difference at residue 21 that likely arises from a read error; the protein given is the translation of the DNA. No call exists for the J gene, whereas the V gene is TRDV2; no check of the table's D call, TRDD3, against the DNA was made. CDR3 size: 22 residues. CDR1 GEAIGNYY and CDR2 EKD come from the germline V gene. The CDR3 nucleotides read TGTGCCTGTGACACCATTACTGGGGGATTGATAAAGCTACCGAATTACACCGATAAACTCACCTTT. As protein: CACDTITGGLIKLPNYTDKLTF.

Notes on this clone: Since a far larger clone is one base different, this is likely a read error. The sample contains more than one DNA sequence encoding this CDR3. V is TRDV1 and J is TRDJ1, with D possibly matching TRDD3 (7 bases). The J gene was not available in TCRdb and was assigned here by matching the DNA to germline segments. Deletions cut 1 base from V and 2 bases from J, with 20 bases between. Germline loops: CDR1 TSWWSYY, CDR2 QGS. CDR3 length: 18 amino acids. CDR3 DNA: TGTGCTCTTGGGGAACCCCTCCTATTGGGGGAAATAACCGATAAACTCATCTTT. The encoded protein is CALGEPLLLGEITDKLIF.

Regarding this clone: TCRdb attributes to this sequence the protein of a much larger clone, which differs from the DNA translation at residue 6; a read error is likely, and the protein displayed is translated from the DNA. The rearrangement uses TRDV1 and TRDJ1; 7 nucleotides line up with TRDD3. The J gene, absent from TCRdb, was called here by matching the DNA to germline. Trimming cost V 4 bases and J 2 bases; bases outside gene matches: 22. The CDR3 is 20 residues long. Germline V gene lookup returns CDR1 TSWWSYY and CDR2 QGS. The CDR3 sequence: CALGAMPGDLKGRKTDKLIF. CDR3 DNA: TGTGCTCTTGGGGCAATGCCGGGGGATTTAAAAGGGCGTAAGACCGATAAACTCATCTTT.

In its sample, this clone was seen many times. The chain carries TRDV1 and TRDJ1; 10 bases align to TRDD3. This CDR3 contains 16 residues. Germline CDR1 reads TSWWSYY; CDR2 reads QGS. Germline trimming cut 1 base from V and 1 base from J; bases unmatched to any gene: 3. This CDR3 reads CALGERGIRPTDKLIF. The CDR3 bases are TGTGCTCTTGGGGAACGGGGGATACGGCCCACCGATAAACTCATCTTT.

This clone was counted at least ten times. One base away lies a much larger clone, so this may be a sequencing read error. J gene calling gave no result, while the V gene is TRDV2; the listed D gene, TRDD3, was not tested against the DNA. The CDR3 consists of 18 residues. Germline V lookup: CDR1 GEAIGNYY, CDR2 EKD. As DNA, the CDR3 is TGTGCCTGTAACAATACTGGGGGATACTCCTGGGACACCCGACAGATGTTCTTC. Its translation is CACNNTGGYSWDTRQMFF.

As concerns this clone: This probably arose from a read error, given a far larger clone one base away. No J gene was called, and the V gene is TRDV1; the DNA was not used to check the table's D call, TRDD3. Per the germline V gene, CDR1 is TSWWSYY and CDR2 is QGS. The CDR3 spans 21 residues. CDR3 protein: CALGKGSYGRVRLGYTDKLIF. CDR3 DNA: TGTGCTCTTGGGAAAGGCTCCTACGGGAGAGTACGATTAGGGTACACCGATAAACTCATCTTC.

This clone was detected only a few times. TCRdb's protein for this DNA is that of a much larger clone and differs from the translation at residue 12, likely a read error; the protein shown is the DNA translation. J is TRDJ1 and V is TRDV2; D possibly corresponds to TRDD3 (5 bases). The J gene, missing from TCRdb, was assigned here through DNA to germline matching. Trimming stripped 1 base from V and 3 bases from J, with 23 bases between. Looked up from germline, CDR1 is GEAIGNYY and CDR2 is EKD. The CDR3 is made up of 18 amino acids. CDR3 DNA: TGTGCCTGTGACACGATAACCTCAGGGGGCAAGATAGCCGATAAACTCATCTTT. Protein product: CACDTITSGGKIADKLIF.

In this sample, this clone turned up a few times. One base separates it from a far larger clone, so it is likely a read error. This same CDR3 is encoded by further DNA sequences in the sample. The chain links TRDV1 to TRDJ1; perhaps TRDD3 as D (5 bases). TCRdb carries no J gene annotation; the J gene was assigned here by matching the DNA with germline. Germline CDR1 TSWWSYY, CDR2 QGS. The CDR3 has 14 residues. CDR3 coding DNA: TGCGCTCTTGGGGAACAAGTAGGAAGGTATAAACTCATCTTT. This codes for CALGEQVGRYKLIF.

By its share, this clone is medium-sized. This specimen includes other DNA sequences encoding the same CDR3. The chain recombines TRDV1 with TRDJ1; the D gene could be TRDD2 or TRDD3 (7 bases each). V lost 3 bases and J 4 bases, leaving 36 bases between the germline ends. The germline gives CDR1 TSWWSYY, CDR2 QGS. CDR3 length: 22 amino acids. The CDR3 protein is CALGDPGFLQGGILRRGDKLIF. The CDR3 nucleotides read TGTGCTCTTGGGGACCCTGGATTCCTACAAGGGGGGATCCTCCGGCGCGGCGATAAACTCATCTTT.

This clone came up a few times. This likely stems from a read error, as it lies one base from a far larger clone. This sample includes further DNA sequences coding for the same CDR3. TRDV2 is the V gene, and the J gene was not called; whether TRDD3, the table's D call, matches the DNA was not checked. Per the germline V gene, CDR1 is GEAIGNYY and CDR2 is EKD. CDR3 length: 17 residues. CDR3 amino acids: CACDPLEYGGPTAQLFF. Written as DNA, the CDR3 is TGTGCCTGTGACCCTCTGGAATACGGGGGGCCTACAGCACAACTCTTCTTC.

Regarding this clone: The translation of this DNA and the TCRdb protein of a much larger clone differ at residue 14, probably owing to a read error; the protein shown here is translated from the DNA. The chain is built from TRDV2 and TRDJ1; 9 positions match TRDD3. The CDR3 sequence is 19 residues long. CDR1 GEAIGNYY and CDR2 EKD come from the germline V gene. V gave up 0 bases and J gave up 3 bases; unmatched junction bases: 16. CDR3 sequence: CACDTKGRGIQGRADKLIF. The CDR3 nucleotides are TGTGCCTGTGACACCAAGGGAAGGGGGATACAGGGTCGGGCCGATAAACTCATCTTT.

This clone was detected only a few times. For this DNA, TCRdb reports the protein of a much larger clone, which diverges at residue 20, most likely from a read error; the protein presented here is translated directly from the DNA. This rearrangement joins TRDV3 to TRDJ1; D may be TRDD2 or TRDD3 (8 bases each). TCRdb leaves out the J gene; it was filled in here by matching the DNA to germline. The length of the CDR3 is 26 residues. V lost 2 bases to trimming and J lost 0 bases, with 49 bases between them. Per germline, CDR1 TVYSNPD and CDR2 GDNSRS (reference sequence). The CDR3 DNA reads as TGTGCCTTTGGGGGGAAACCCACCTTCCTAGCTGGGGGAAGTTATTCAGACCCTCCGCACACCGATAAACTCATCTTT. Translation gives CAFGGKPTFLAGGSYSDPPHTDKLIF.

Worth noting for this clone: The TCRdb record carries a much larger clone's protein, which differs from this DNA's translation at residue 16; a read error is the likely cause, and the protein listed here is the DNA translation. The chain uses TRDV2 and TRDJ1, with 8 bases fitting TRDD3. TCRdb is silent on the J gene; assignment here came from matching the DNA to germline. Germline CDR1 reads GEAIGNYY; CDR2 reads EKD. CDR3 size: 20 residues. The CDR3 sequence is CACDTVSGGSPFLYTNKLIF. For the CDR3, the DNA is TGTGCCTGTGACACCGTGAGTGGGGGATCCCCCTTTCTCTACACCAATAAACTCATCTTT.

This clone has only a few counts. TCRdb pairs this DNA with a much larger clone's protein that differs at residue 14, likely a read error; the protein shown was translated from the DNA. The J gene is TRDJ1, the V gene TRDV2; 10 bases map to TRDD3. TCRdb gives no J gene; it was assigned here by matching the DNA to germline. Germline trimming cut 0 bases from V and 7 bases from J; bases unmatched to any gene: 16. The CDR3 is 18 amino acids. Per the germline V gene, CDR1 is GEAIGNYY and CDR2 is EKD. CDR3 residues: CACDTVGTGGSLPVKLIF. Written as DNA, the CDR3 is TGTGCCTGTGACACCGTCGGTACTGGGGGATCCCTCCCCGTTAAACTCATCTTT.

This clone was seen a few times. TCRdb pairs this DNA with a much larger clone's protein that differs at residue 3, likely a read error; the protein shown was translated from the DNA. The CDR3 bases are TGTGCCTGGGACACGAAGTACTACCAGCCGATGTACACCGATAAACTCATCTTT. This sequence encodes CAWDTKYYQPMYTDKLIF. This chain connects TRDV2 to TRDJ1, with unresolved D. The germline CDR1 and CDR2 sequences are GEAIGNYY and EKD. This CDR3 is built from 18 residues.

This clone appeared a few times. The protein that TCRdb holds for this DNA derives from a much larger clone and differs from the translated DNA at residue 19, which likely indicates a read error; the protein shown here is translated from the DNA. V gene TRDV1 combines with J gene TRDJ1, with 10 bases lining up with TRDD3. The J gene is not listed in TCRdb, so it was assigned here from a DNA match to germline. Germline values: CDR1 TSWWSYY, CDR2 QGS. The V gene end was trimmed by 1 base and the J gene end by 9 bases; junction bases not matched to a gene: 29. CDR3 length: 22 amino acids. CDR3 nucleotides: TGTGCTCTTGGGGAACCCCGATCCCTTCCTCTCCTTTACTGGGGGATCTCGGATGAACTCATCTTT. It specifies CALGEPRSLPLLYWGISDELIF.